The 8 T cell receptor beta chains presented below share a single source sample, sequenced in a study of blood T cell repertoires in COVID-19. TCRdb's table, derived via immunoSEQ multiplex PCR, lists solely in-frame clones and lacks some. The sample records approximately 110,000 clones, approximately 69% being singletons. The sample was peripheral blood. These receptor sequences come from a man older than 75 with acute or convalescent COVID-19.

The chain has TRBV15 and TRBJ2-1, with D hard to call. The CDR3 runs 13 residues. Trimming removed 5 bases at V and 4 bases at J, with 9 bases between. Germline V gives CDR1 LNHNV, CDR2 YYDKDF (reference sequence). CDR3 nucleotide sequence: TGTGCCACCAGCGCAGGCCTTTACAATGAGCAGTTCTTC. Translation gives CATSAGLYNEQFF.

This rearrangement joins TRBV28 to TRBJ2-3; possibly TRBD2 for D (6 bases). The CDR3 is 16 residues long. V lost 6 bases and J lost 0, with 16 bases in between. Germline V gene lookup returns CDR1 MDHEN and CDR2 SYDVKM. The chain's CDR3 is CASSSSARGSTDTQYF. DNA for the CDR3: TGTGCCAGCAGCTCTAGCGCCAGAGGGAGCACAGATACGCAGTATTTT.

This chain links TRBV19 with TRBJ2-3, with 10 bases fitting TRBD2. The CDR3 is made up of 15 amino acids. CDR1 and CDR2 (germline): LNHDA, SQIVND (reference sequence). V dropped 6 bases and J dropped 1; count of bases not matched to a gene: 4. CDR3 residues: CASRTGTSGTDTQYF. The CDR3 DNA reads as TGTGCCAGTAGAACCGGGACTAGCGGCACAGATACGCAGTATTTT.

The V call is TRBV5-4, the J call TRBJ2-5; TRBD1 agrees at 7 bases. The V gene end was trimmed by 5 bases and the J gene end by 2 bases; junction bases not matched to a gene: 9. The germline gives CDR1 SGHNT, CDR2 YYREEE (reference sequence). The CDR3 extends over 15 amino acids. CDR3 bases: TGTGCCAGCAGGAGCCGGGACAGATTACAAGAGACCCAGTACTTC. Its translation is CASRSRDRLQETQYF.

V is TRBV19 and J is TRBJ1-3; 9 bases align to TRBD1. Germline V CDR1 and CDR2: LNHDA, SQIVND (reference sequence). The V gene end was trimmed by 4 bases and the J gene end by 6 bases; junction bases not matched to a gene: 7. The CDR3 loop spans 15 amino acids. The CDR3 sequence: CASSTGTGRSNTIYF. CDR3 nucleotide sequence: TGTGCCAGTAGTACCGGGACAGGGCGTTCAAACACCATATATTTT.

V is TRBV28 and J is TRBJ2-5, with D tentatively TRBD2 (5 bases). V shed 3 bases and J shed 2 bases, with 7 bases lying between them. CDR1 and CDR2 from the germline V gene are MDHEN and SYDVKM. CDR3 length equals 13 residues. This CDR3 reads CASSLGRQETQYF. The CDR3 DNA reads as TGTGCCAGCAGTTTGGGGAGACAAGAGACCCAGTACTTC.

V is TRBV9 and J is TRBJ2-2; TRBD2 matches 14 bases. CDR3 size: 18 residues. The germline gives CDR1 SGDLS, CDR2 YYNGEE. V lost 1 base and J lost 1; bases outside the gene matches: 3. CDR3 nucleotide sequence: TGTGCCAGCAGCGTACGAGGGACTAGCGGGGGGAACACCGGGGAGCTGTTTTTT. It codes for CASSVRGTSGGNTGELFF.

This clone was recorded a few times. This chain joins TRBV6-6 and TRBJ1-5; D call uncertain. The germline V gene encodes CDR1 MNHNY and CDR2 SVGAGI (reference sequence). This CDR3 contains 14 residues. V lost 4 bases, J lost 5 bases, and 12 bases lay in between. CDR3: CASSLVGRDQPQHF. Here the CDR3 DNA reads TGTGCCAGCAGTTTGGTAGGGCGGGATCAGCCCCAGCATTTT.